Sequencing of this TCR beta chain was carried out in a study of blood T cell repertoires in COVID-19. Study-wide context: Some COVID-19 samples were acute and others convalescent; all came from the United States, Italy and Spain. The cDNA or gDNA used as material had been derived from T cells, B-cell-depleted T cells, or PBMCs.

How the authors handled the data: Quantification of nucleated cells was approximated via reference gene primer amplification. Assay used: immunoSEQ multiplex PCR; TCRdb lists only in-frame clones, some missing. V, J and clone size derive from that table, while D and trimming were established from the DNA sequence. Of some 72,000 clones in the sample, approximately 89% were seen once. The table lists this clone with a few counts. CDR1 is LGHNA, CDR2 YNFKEQ, per germline. V lost 1 base to trimming and J lost 3 bases, with 9 bases between them. There are 14 residues in the CDR3. The J gene is TRBJ2-5, the V gene TRBV4-2; D might be TRBD1 (6 bases). The origin of this receptor is a man aged 45-60 years with active or convalescent COVID-19. The material sequenced was peripheral blood. CDR3 sequence: CASSQVGAEETQYF. CDR3 nucleotides: TGTGCCAGCAGCCAAGTGGGGGCGGAAGAGACCCAGTACTTC.